Listed here are 26 T cell receptor beta chains from one sample, sequenced in a study of response to subunit inactivated influenza vaccine. TCRdb itself ran the RT-PCR reads through MiXCR, one entry per CDR3 protein. This table has 530,000 or so distinct CDR3 sequences, over 25% appearing once. Sequencing used CD4+ T cells sorted from PBMCs, obtained 5 to 6 days after vaccination. These TCRs come from a man aged 45 to 65 who received an inactivated influenza vaccine.

Concerning this clonotype: One end of the junction is discordant with germline, which a read error may explain. This chain connects TRBV7-7 to TRBJ2-1; D is perhaps TRBD2 (6 bases). Germline V CDR1 and CDR2: SSHAT, FNYEAQ (reference sequence). The CDR3 runs 13 residues. CDR3 in amino acids: CASSRDFYNEQFF. In DNA, the CDR3 is TGTGCTAGCAGCCGGGACTTTTACAATGAGCAGTTCTTC.

In this sample, this clonotype turned up many times. The chain combines TRBV20-1 with TRBJ2-7; D possibly corresponds to TRBD1 (6 bases). V dropped 5 bases and J dropped 4 bases, with 21 bases sitting between them. Germline CDR1 reads DFQATT; CDR2 reads SNEGSKA (reference sequence). The CDR3 extends over 15 amino acids. This CDR3 is CSAPRVSRGVYEQYF. CDR3 DNA: TGCAGTGCTCCGCGTGTGAGCAGGGGAGTATACGAGCAGTACTTC.

The CDR3 DNA is TGTGCCAGCAGTTGGGGACGGAATAGCAATCAGCCCCAGCATTTT. It codes for CASSWGRNSNQPQHF. The chain recombines TRBV12-3 or TRBV12-4 with TRBJ1-5; TRBD1 might be the D (5 bases). The CDR3 covers 15 residues. The V end lost 4 bases, the J end lost 0 bases, and 10 bases lay between the germline ends.

The J gene is TRBJ1-1, the V gene TRBV11-2; 9 bases fit TRBD1. Trimming took 5 bases from V and 10 from J; bases not matched to a gene: 5. Germline lookup yields CDR1 SGHAT and CDR2 FQNNGV. There are 12 residues in the CDR3. In DNA, the CDR3 is TGTGCCAGCAGCATCGGACAGGGGCGAGCTTTCTTT. As protein: CASSIGQGRAFF.

Many counts were recorded for this clonotype. The chain carries TRBV20-1 and TRBJ2-3; D perhaps matches TRBD1 (6 bases). Germline V CDR1 and CDR2: DFQATT, SNEGSKA (reference sequence). The CDR3 is 14 residues long. Between the trimmed V and J ends, which lost 3 bases and 8 bases, there was a span of 18 bases. Here the CDR3 reads CSASTKAPQGTQYF. As DNA, the CDR3 is TGCAGTGCTAGCACCAAAGCCCCACAGGGTACGCAGTATTTT.

This clonotype has just a few counts. This rearrangement joins TRBV5-1 to TRBJ1-1; D ambiguous. Germline V lookup: CDR1 SGHRS, CDR2 YFSETQ. V lost 1 base, J lost 1 base, and 11 bases lay in between. This CDR3 is 15 amino acids long. As DNA, the CDR3 is TGCGCCAGCAGCTTGCAAGGGATCGGGAACACTGAAGCTTTCTTT. This gives the protein CASSLQGIGNTEAFF.

J is TRBJ1-2 and V is TRBV7-2; D might be TRBD1 (6 bases). Germline V gene data show CDR1 as SGHTA and CDR2 as FQGNSA. Trimming removed 5 bases at V and 7 bases at J, with 17 bases between. The CDR3 length is 14 residues. The DNA for the CDR3 is TGTGCCAGCAGCCCATCCTCACAGGGAGGTGGCTACACCTTC. Residues: CASSPSSQGGGYTF.

This chain connects TRBV7-8 to TRBJ2-7; D assignment may be TRBD1 or TRBD2 (5 bases each). The CDR3 extends over 13 amino acids. V dropped 4 bases and J dropped 3 bases, with 10 bases sitting between them. CDR1 is SGHVS and CDR2 is FQNEAQ in the germline V gene. For the CDR3, the DNA is TGTGCCAGCAGCTCCCCTGGGGGCTACGAGCAGTACTTC. Translating it yields CASSSPGGYEQYF.

This clonotype was recorded at least ten times. The genes are TRBV5-1 and TRBJ2-1; 7 bases match TRBD2. The CDR3 runs 16 residues. V trimming: 0 bases; J trimming: 0 bases; junction bases outside the gene matches: 3. Germline V gene lookup returns CDR1 SGHRS and CDR2 YFSETQ. The CDR3 protein is CASSLDGGSSYNEQFF. As DNA, the CDR3 is TGCGCCAGCAGCTTGGACGGCGGGAGCTCCTACAATGAGCAGTTCTTC.

This chain links TRBV7-9 with TRBJ2-3; TRBD2 aligns across 8 bases. The CDR3 is 16 amino acids. Germline trimming cut 5 bases from V and 4 bases from J; bases unmatched to any gene: 11. The germline CDR1 and CDR2 sequences are SEHNR and FQNEAQ (reference sequence). The CDR3 DNA is TGTGCCAGCAGCCCAGGGGCGGGGGGCCCCCCAGATACGCAGTATTTT. It encodes CASSPGAGGPPDTQYF.

In its sample, this clonotype was seen a few times. This chain joins TRBV5-1 and TRBJ2-1; 15 bases agree with TRBD2. Germline V gives CDR1 SGHRS, CDR2 YFSETQ. V shed 4 bases, J shed 3 bases, and the junction held 2 bases outside the gene matches. The CDR3 sequence is 16 residues long. CDR3 sequence: CASSGLAGGNYNEQFF. The CDR3 DNA is TGCGCCAGCAGCGGACTAGCGGGGGGGAACTACAATGAGCAGTTCTTC.

This clonotype was seen only a few times. The CDR3 sequence is CSGYRVPDTQYF. The CDR3 nucleotides read TGCAGCGGGTACAGGGTCCCAGATACGCAGTATTTT. The chain combines TRBV29-1 with TRBJ2-3; weak D call: TRBD1 (6 bases). The CDR3 runs 12 residues. Germline CDR1 SQVTM, CDR2 ANQGSEA. V dropped 7 bases and J dropped 4 bases, with 12 bases sitting between them.

This clonotype was recorded once. This chain joins TRBV30 and TRBJ2-5; no clear D gene. The CDR3 covers 13 residues. Looked up from germline, CDR1 is GTSNPN and CDR2 is SVGIG (reference sequence). V was cut by 0 bases and J by 5 bases, with 10 bases left in between. CDR3 nucleotides: TGTGCCTGGAGTGTACTGGAAGGGGAGACCCAGTACTTC. Its translation is CAWSVLEGETQYF.

This clonotype turned up a few times. The chain joins TRBV20-1 to TRBJ2-5; 10 bases fit TRBD1. The CDR3 is 14 amino acids. Trimming took 1 base from V and 6 from J; bases not matched to a gene: 5. CDR1 is DFQATT, CDR2 SNEGSKA, per germline (reference sequence). The CDR3 protein is CSARGGGQGQTQYF. In DNA form, the CDR3 reads TGCAGTGCTAGAGGAGGGGGACAGGGGCAGACCCAGTACTTC.

This rearrangement joins TRBV5-5 to TRBJ1-5; possible D gene TRBD1, 5 bases. Germline V gene sequence: CDR1 SGHKS, CDR2 YYEKEE (reference sequence). Trimming took off 4 bases at V and 0 bases at J, with 14 bases between the two ends. CDR3 length: 16 residues. CDR3 nucleotide sequence: TGTGCCAGCAGCCGGCGGGGGAGCTATAGCAATCAGCCCCAGCATTTT. Its protein is CASSRRGSYSNQPQHF.

This clonotype was detected a few times. The CDR3 sequence: CSARDSHRLAGTETQYF. CDR3 in DNA: TGCAGTGCTAGAGATTCTCATAGACTAGCGGGAACTGAGACCCAGTACTTC. This chain joins TRBV20-1 and TRBJ2-5; 11 bases are a match to TRBD2. The CDR3 covers 17 residues. The V gene end was trimmed by 0 bases and the J gene end by 5 bases; junction bases not matched to a gene: 11. Germline values: CDR1 DFQATT, CDR2 SNEGSKA (reference sequence).

V and J are TRBV4-3 and TRBJ2-7, with TRBD1 matching 9 bases. This CDR3 contains 15 residues. The V gene end was trimmed by 3 bases and the J gene end by 5 bases; junction bases not matched to a gene: 8. The germline gives CDR1 LGHNA, CDR2 YSLEER. As DNA, the CDR3 is TGCGCCAGCAGCCACCCGGGACAGGGATCCAACGAGCAGTACTTC. Amino acids: CASSHPGQGSNEQYF.

This clonotype was seen a handful of times. V usage is TRBV5-1 and J usage is TRBJ1-4; unclear D gene. CDR3 size: 13 residues. With 4 bases removed from V and 3 bases from J, the gap between germline ends came to 7 bases. Germline-derived CDR1 and CDR2 are SGHRS and YFSETQ. The CDR3 DNA is TGCGCCAGCAGCGAAGGTCCTAATGAAAAACTGTTTTTT. This gives the protein CASSEGPNEKLFF. Variable domain in full (rest from reference TRBV5-1 and TRBJ1-4): KAGVTQTPRYLIKTRGQQVTLSCSPISGHRSVSWYQQTPGQGLQFLFEYFSETQRNKGNFPGRFSGRQFSNSRSEMNVSTLELGDSALYLCASSEGPNEKLFFGSGTQLSVL.

This clonotype was recorded at least ten times. The chain combines TRBV12-3 or TRBV12-4 with TRBJ1-1; D is undetermined. CDR3 size: 13 residues. V was shortened by 1 base and J by 1 base, with 4 bases between the two germline ends. Here the CDR3 DNA reads TGTGCCAGCAGTTTAGGTAAGAACACTGAAGCTTTCTTT. Encoded protein: CASSLGKNTEAFF.

The V gene is TRBV7-9, the J gene TRBJ2-1; D unclear. The CDR3 is 15 amino acids. Trimming removed 2 bases from V and 6 bases from J, with 14 bases in between. Germline V CDR1 and CDR2: SEHNR, FQNEAQ (reference sequence). CDR3 residues: CASSLPYRLGNEQFF. The CDR3 DNA reads TGTGCCAGCAGCTTACCGTACAGATTAGGCAATGAGCAGTTCTTC.

The rearrangement joins TRBV2 to TRBJ2-3; TRBD2 matches at 10 bases. Looked up from germline, CDR1 is SNHLY and CDR2 is FYNNEI. The CDR3 contains 15 residues. The V segment lost 4 bases and the J segment 6 bases; nucleotides outside the gene matches: 7. The CDR3 reads CASSVSGGPRDTQYF. CDR3 in DNA: TGTGCCAGCAGTGTTAGCGGGGGGCCTCGTGATACGCAGTATTTT.

The genes are TRBV29-1 and TRBJ2-3; D possibly corresponds to TRBD2 (5 bases). Germline values: CDR1 SQVTM, CDR2 ANQGSEA. V was pared by 6 bases and J by 6 bases, with 13 bases between. The CDR3 covers 12 residues. The CDR3: CSVPQGGDTQYF. In DNA, the CDR3 is TGCAGCGTGCCTCAAGGAGGTGATACGCAGTATTTT.

The V and J genes are TRBV7-6 and TRBJ1-2, with 8 bases matching TRBD1. The CDR3 spans 15 residues. The germline V gene has CDR1 SGHVS and CDR2 FNYEAQ. The V segment lost 5 bases and the J segment 2 bases; nucleotides outside the gene matches: 7. The CDR3 region is CASSPHWTGNYGYTF. The CDR3 coding sequence is TGTGCCAGCAGCCCCCACTGGACAGGGAACTATGGCTACACCTTC.

This clonotype was found a few times. The genes are TRBV7-9 and TRBJ1-3; the D is unclear. The CDR3 is 15 residues long. V dropped 6 bases and J dropped 0 bases, with 12 bases sitting between them. In germline, CDR1 is SEHNR, CDR2 FQNEAQ (reference sequence). The CDR3 spells CASRPFWDSGNTIYF. CDR3 in DNA: TGTGCCAGCAGGCCGTTTTGGGACTCTGGAAACACCATATATTTT.

The rearrangement uses TRBV20-1 and TRBJ2-1, with TRBD1 as a possible D gene (5 bases). Germline CDR1 is DFQATT and CDR2 is SNEGSKA (reference sequence). The CDR3 length is 16 residues. Trimming shortened V by 3 bases and J by 1 base, and 16 bases separated the two germline ends. The CDR3 DNA reads TGCAGTGCTAGTGGGCGCGGACAACTTTCCTACAATGAGCAGTTCTTC. Amino acids: CSASGRGQLSYNEQFF.

This clonotype has more than one count but fewer than ten. This rearrangement joins TRBV7-2 to TRBJ2-1, with 11 bases identical to TRBD2. The length of the CDR3 is 15 residues. The J segment lost 7 bases and the V segment lost 4 bases, leaving 6 bases of the junction unmatched. CDR1 and CDR2 from the germline V gene are SGHTA and FQGNSA. CDR3 DNA: TGTGCCAGCAGCTCGACTAGCGGGGTTAATAATGAGCAGTTCTTC. It translates to CASSSTSGVNNEQFF.